This T cell receptor beta chain stems from a study of blood T cell repertoires in COVID-19. For the study at large: From T cells, B-cell-depleted T cells, or PBMCs came the material, which was cDNA or gDNA.

The CDR3 sequence is 13 residues long. The V gene's germline CDR1 is MDHEN and CDR2 SYDVKM. Germline trimming cut 8 bases from V and 1 base from J; bases unmatched to any gene: 3. Only in-frame clones appear in the TCRdb table, and some are missing; sequencing was by immunoSEQ multiplex PCR. The table records around 300,000 clones, 90% of them present only once. A few counts support this clone. Each participant's cohort was designated according to participant-reported clinical history. This receptor was taken from a woman aged 18-30 years with acute COVID-19. The gene calls are TRBV28 and TRBJ1-1, with 8 bases lining up with TRBD1. Specimen: PBMCs or T cells enriched from blood (not recorded which). The CDR3 DNA sequence: TGTGCCAGCGGACAGGGCTGGAACACTGAAGCTTTCTTT. Amino acids: CASGQGWNTEAFF.